Listed below are T cell receptor beta chains from one sample, sequenced in a study of shared clonotypes between healthy human individuals. This table comes from immunoSEQ multiplex PCR, and its TCRdb copy is limited to in-frame clones, with some not included. The repertoire holds some 500,000 clones, roughly 95% seen once, with approximately 0.067% in the top ten. The specimen was naive CD4+ T cells sorted from blood. The origin of the receptors is a young woman in good health. Each CDR3 is given with its conserved first and last residue. A D gene is named only where the DNA matches it firmly. Part of the rows lack a size; the others show once, few, many or a class for expanded clones.

15	TRBJ2-3	NA	NA	TRBV5-1	TGCGCCAGCAGCCCCAGTGTGGGAGGCACAGATACGCAGTATTTT	CASSPSVGGTDTQYF
15	TRBJ1-2	NA	NA	TRBV28	TGTGCCAGCAACCTCGGGGCCCTGTCCTGGGATGGCTACACCTTC	CASNLGALSWDGYTF
14	TRBJ1-5	NA	NA	TRBV18	TGTGCCAGCTCACCGTATATGCGGGACCAGCCCCAGCATTTT	CASSPYMRDQPQHF
14	TRBJ2-1	NA	TRBD2	TRBV25-1	TGTGCCAGCAGTCTAGCGGGAGGGGTCAATGAGCAGTTCTTC	CASSLAGGVNEQFF
18	TRBJ1-5	once	NA	TRBV19	TGTGCCAGTAGCAAATCCCCTCCCAGAGGGTCGGGCAATCAGCCCCAGCATTTT	CASSKSPPRGSGNQPQHF
14	TRBJ1-2	NA	NA	TRBV6-1	TGTGCCAGCAGGGGACGGCGAACTAACTATGGCTACACCTTC	CASRGRRTNYGYTF
15	TRBJ1-2	NA	NA	TRBV5-1	TGCGCCAGCAGCTCACAATCCCGGGACAACTATGGCTACACCTTC	CASSSQSRDNYGYTF
14	TRBJ2-7	NA	NA	TRBV4-1	TGCGCCAGCAGTGAGTTACTACTAAGCTACGAGCAGTACTTC	CASSELLLSYEQYF
15	TRBJ2-2	few	NA	TRBV18	TGTGCCAGCTCCCGGGGAGACGGCTTATCCGGGGAGCTGTTTTTT	CASSRGDGLSGELFF
15	TRBJ2-3	NA	NA	TRBV7-7	TGTGCCAGCAGCCCTATAGGTAGTAGCACAGATACGCAGTATTTT	CASSPIGSSTDTQYF
16	TRBJ1-2	NA	NA	TRBV4-1	TGCGCCAGCAGCCAACCACGACTTGGGGCTGGCTATGGCTACACCTTC	CASSQPRLGAGYGYTF
15	TRBJ1-2	NA	NA	TRBV7-9	TGTGCCAGCAGCTTAGAGTGGGCGGACAACCATGGCTACACCTTC	CASSLEWADNHGYTF
13	TRBJ1-5	NA	NA	TRBV5-6	TGTGCCAGCAGCTTTGGGGGCAATCAGCCCCAGCATTTT	CASSFGGNQPQHF
15	TRBJ1-5	NA	TRBD1	TRBV15	TGTGCCACCAGCAGAAGCCGGGACAGAAATCAGCCCCAGCATTTT	CATSRSRDRNQPQHF
15	TRBJ1-3	NA	TRBD1	TRBV28	TGTGCCAGCAGTACGACAGGGGGTGCTGGAAACACCATATATTTT	CASSTTGGAGNTIYF
17	TRBJ2-7	NA	TRBD2	TRBV5-4	TGTGCCAGCAGCTCAGGGACTAGCGGGAGTTTTTTTTACGAGCAGTACTTC	CASSSGTSGSFFYEQYF
15	TRBJ2-7	NA	TRBD2	TRBV28	TGTGCCAGCAGCCCACCTAGGACTAGCCTATACGAGCAGTACTTC	CASSPPRTSLYEQYF
16	TRBJ2-2	NA	TRBD2	TRBV5-5	TGTGCCAGCAGCTCGGTGGGCGGGAGTGGATCCGGGGAGCTGTTTTTT	CASSSVGGSGSGELFF
15	TRBJ1-2	NA	NA	TRBV6-1	TGTGCCAGCAGTGCCCGAAGCCCCAGCACGTATGGCTACACCTTC	CASSARSPSTYGYTF
12	TRBJ1-4	NA	NA	TRBV30	TGTGCCTGGAGTAACCAGAATGAAAAACTGTTTTTT	CAWSNQNEKLFF
12	TRBJ2-7	NA	NA	TRBV7-2	TGTGCCAGCAGCTTTAGCGCTTACGAGCAGTACTTC	CASSFSAYEQYF
15	TRBJ2-5	NA	TRBD2	TRBV28	TGTGCCAGCAGTATATGGACTAGCGGGAGTGAGACCCAGTACTTC	CASSIWTSGSETQYF
11	TRBJ2-6	once	NA	TRBV30	TGTGCCTGGAGTGTATCCGACGTCCTGACTTTC	CAWSVSDVLTF
16	TRBJ2-1	once	TRBD2	TRBV29-1	TGCAGCGTCGGATTCGGACTAGCGCGTCCCTACAATGAGCAGTTCTTC	CSVGFGLARPYNEQFF
13	TRBJ1-5	NA	NA	TRBV19	TGTGCCAGTAGTATTGGGGGATTGCAGCCCCAGCATTTT	CASSIGGLQPQHF
14	TRBJ2-7	NA	TRBD2	TRBV18	TGTGCCAGCTCGCCAGGGACTAGCGGCTACGAGCAGTACTTC	CASSPGTSGYEQYF
13	TRBJ2-7	NA	NA	TRBV6-5	TGTGCCAGCAGTTACAAGGGTTCCTACGAGCAGTACTTC	CASSYKGSYEQYF
15	TRBJ2-3	NA	NA	TRBV21-1	TGTGCCAGCAGGGAGCGGGAGAGTCGCACAGATACGCAGTATTTT	CASRERESRTDTQYF
15	TRBJ1-2	NA	NA	TRBV28	TGTGCCAGCAGGCAGCCCATTGGGCGCGAATTTGGCTACACCTTC	CASRQPIGREFGYTF
15	TRBJ1-1	NA	NA	TRBV29-1	TGCAGCGTTGTTCCAGTTGTTGGGCCGAACACTGAAGCTTTCTTT	CSVVPVVGPNTEAFF
14	TRBJ2-4	NA	NA	TRBV6-6	TGTGCCAGCAGTGGGGACGGACGCAAAAACATTCAGTACTTC	CASSGDGRKNIQYF
16	TRBJ2-1	NA	TRBD2	TRBV7-7	TGTGCCAGCAGTAGACAGGGGCTAGCGGGAGTAGGTGAGCAGTTCTTC	CASSRQGLAGVGEQFF
16	TRBJ1-5	NA	NA	TRBV2	TGTGCCAGCACCTATACAGGGATCCATAGCAATCAGCCCCAGCATTTT	CASTYTGIHSNQPQHF
15	TRBJ1-5	NA	NA	TRBV28	TGTGCCAGCAGCGCAGGAGGGACCTTCAATCAGCCCCAGCATTTT	CASSAGGTFNQPQHF
18	TRBJ2-5	NA	TRBD1	TRBV27	TGTGCCAGCAGTTTTTACCCACCGGGACAGGGGCCTCGAGAGACCCAGTACTTC	CASSFYPPGQGPRETQYF
15	TRBJ2-7	once	TRBD2	TRBV4-1	TGCGCCAGCAGCCGGGGTAGCGGGAGCTCCTACGAGCAGTACTTC	CASSRGSGSSYEQYF
17	TRBJ2-2	NA	NA	TRBV18	TGTGCCAGCTCACTACAGGACTTAGGAGGTAACACCGGGGAGCTGTTTTTT	CASSLQDLGGNTGELFF
14	TRBJ1-5	NA	NA	TRBV6-5	TGTGCCAGCAGTTACTCTCGGGAAAATCAGCCCCAGCATTTT	CASSYSRENQPQHF
16	TRBJ1-2	NA	NA	TRBV28	TGTGCCAGCAGTTTCGAAGGGGGGCCCCTCCTCGTTGGCTACACCTTC	CASSFEGGPLLVGYTF
14	TRBJ1-1	NA	TRBD1	TRBV28	TGTGCCAGCAGTCTGTTACAGGGGGGTGCTGAAGCTTTCTTT	CASSLLQGGAEAFF
15	TRBJ2-7	NA	NA	TRBV18	TGTGCCAGCTCACCACCAAACCCAGGTTTCTACGAGCAGTACTTC	CASSPPNPGFYEQYF
17	TRBJ2-3	NA	NA	TRBV18	TGTGCCAGCTCACCAATCACGTCGGGTGCTAGCACAGATACGCAGTATTTT	CASSPITSGASTDTQYF
17	TRBJ2-1	NA	NA	TRBV29-1	TGCAGCGTTGAACTGGTAACACGCCGGTCGGACAGTTTTGAGCAGTTCTTC	CSVELVTRRSDSFEQFF
16	TRBJ1-2	NA	TRBD1	TRBV28	TGTGCCAGCAGTGGCCCTCGACAGGGGGCGCGGTATGGCTACACCTTC	CASSGPRQGARYGYTF
15	TRBJ2-7	NA	NA	TRBV5-1	TGCGCCAGCAGCTCAACCGGGACCTACTCCTACGAGCAGTACTTC	CASSSTGTYSYEQYF
13	TRBJ1-1	NA	NA	TRBV11-3	TGTGCCAGCAGCTCAGACCTGAACACTGAAGCTTTCTTT	CASSSDLNTEAFF
15	TRBJ1-4	NA	TRBD1	TRBV19	TGTGCCAGTAGTTCCCATGGGACAGGGCCCGAAAAACTGTTTTTT	CASSSHGTGPEKLFF
12	TRBJ1-6	NA	TRBD1	TRBV6-5	TGTGCCAGCAGAGACACAGGGGTGCCCCTCCACTTT	CASRDTGVPLHF